The clone carrying this T cell receptor beta chain was found a few times. The antigen remains unidentified. Trimming removed 5 bases from V and 0 bases from J, with 11 bases in between. There are 15 residues in the CDR3. CDR1 SEHNR and CDR2 FQNEAQ come from the germline V gene (reference sequence). The sample is drawn from a study of cytomegalovirus exposure and HLA in healthy donors. At the level of the study: Approximately 190 million T cells yielded roughly 120 million unique TCR beta sequences, as an earlier analysis found. For the roughly 400 genotyped donors, about 81% fell within the Caucasian-associated ancestry cluster. Findings of the study overall: One cluster of highly shared sequence variants probably arose as a sequencing artifact. In vitro experiments confirmed that a few CMV-associated chains were specific for CMV antigens.

The study ran its PCR with 60 Vbeta and 13 Jbeta primers. Profiled with immunoSEQ multiplex PCR; TCRdb holds only in-frame clones, not every one. The sample records roughly 190,000 clones, 60% to 80% being singletons. The sample consisted of PBMCs. The sequence derives from a young woman in good health and CMV-seronegative. This sequence joins TRBV7-9 and TRBJ1-3; D is unclear. The CDR3 protein is CASSLRLNSGNTIYF. CDR3 nucleotides: TGTGCCAGCAGCCTTCGACTGAACTCTGGAAACACCATATATTTT.